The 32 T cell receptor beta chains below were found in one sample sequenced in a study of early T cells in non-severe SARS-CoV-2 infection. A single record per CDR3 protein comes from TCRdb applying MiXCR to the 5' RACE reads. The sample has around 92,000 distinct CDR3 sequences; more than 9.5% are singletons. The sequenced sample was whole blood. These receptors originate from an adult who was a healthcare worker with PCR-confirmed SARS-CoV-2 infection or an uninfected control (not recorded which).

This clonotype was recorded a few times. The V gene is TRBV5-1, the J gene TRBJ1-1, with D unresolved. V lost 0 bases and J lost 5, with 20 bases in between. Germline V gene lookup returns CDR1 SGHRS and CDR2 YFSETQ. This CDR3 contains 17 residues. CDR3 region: CASSLGLSFQVGTEAFF. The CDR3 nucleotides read TGCGCCAGCAGCTTGGGGCTATCCTTCCAGGTGGGGACTGAAGCTTTCTTT. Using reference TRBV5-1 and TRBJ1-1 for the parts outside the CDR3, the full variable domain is KAGVTQTPRYLIKTRGQQVTLSCSPISGHRSVSWYQQTPGQGLQFLFEYFSETQRNKGNFPGRFSGRQFSNSRSEMNVSTLELGDSALYLCASSLGLSFQVGTEAFFGQGTRLTVV.

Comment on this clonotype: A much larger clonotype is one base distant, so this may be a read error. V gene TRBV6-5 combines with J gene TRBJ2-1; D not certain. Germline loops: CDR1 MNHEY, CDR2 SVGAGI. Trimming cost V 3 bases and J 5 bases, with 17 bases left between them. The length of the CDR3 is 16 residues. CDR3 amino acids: CASSYTSQHPDNEQFF. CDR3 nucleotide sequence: TGTGCCAGCAGTTATACCTCACAACACCCAGACAATGAGCAGTTCTTC.

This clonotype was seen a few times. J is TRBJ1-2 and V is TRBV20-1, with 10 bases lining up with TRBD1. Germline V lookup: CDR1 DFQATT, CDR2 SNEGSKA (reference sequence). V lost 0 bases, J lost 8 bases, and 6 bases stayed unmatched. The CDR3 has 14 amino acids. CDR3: CSARDPGQGIGYTF. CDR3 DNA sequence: TGCAGTGCTAGAGATCCGGGACAGGGGATAGGCTACACCTTC.

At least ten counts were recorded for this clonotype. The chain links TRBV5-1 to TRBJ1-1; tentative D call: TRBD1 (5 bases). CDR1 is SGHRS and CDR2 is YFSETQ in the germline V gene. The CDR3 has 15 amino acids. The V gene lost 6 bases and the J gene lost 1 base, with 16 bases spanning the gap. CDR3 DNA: TGCGCCAGCAAAGGGGAACCATTGCCGAACACTGAAGCTTTCTTT. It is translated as CASKGEPLPNTEAFF.

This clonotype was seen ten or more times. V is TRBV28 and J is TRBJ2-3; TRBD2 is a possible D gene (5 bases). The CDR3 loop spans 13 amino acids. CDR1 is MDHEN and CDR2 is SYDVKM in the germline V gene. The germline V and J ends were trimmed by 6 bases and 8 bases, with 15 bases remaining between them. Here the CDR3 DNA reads TGTGCCAGCAGCCTATCAGAGGGCGGTACGCAGTATTTT. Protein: CASSLSEGGTQYF.

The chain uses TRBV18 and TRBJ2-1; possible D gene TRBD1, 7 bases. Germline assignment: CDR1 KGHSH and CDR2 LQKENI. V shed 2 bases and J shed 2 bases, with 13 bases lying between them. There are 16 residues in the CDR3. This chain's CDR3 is CASSPAGGNPYNEQFF. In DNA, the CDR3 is TGTGCCAGCTCACCAGCAGGGGGGAACCCCTACAATGAGCAGTTCTTC.

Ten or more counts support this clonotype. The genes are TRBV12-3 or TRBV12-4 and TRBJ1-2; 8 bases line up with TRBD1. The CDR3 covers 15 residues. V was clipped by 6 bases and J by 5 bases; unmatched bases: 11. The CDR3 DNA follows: TGTGCCAGCAGAGCAGGGGGCGATTCTTGGTATGGCTACACCTTC. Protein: CASRAGGDSWYGYTF.

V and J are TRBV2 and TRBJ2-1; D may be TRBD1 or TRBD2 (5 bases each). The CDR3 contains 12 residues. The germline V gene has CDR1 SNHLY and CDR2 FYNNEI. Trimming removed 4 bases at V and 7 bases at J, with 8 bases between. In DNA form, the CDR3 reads TGTGCCAGCAGTGGGGGGAGTAATGAGCAGTTCTTC. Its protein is CASSGGSNEQFF.

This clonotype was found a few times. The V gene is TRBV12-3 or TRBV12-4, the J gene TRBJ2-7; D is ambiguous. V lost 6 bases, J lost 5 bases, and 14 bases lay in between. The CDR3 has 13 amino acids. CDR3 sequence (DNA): TGTGCCAGCAGGTCCTTCGGACGGGACGAGCAGTACTTC. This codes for CASRSFGRDEQYF.

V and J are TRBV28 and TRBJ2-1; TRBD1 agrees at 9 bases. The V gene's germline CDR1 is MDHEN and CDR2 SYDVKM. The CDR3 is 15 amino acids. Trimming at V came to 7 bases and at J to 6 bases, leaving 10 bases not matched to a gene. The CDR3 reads CASNPHGQGSNEQFF. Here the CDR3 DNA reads TGTGCCAGCAACCCCCATGGACAGGGGTCCAATGAGCAGTTCTTC.

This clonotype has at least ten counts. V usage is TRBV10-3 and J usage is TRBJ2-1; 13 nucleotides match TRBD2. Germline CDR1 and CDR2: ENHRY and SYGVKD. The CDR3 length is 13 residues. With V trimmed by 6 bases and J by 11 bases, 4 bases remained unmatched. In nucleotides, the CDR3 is TGTGCCATCAGGGGGACTAGCGGGGACCAGCAGTTCTTC. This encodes CAIRGTSGDQQFF.

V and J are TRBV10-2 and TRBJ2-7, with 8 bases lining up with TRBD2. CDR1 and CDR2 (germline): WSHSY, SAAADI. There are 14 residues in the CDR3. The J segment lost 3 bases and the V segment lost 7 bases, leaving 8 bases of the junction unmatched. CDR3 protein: CASIRAGDLYEQYF. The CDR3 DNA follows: TGCGCCAGCATTAGAGCGGGAGACCTCTACGAGCAGTACTTC.

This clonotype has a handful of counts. The CDR3 DNA reads as TGTGCCAGCAGCCGGGACAGGGGCGCAGATACGCAGTATTTT. This gives the protein CASSRDRGADTQYF. V and J are TRBV11-2 and TRBJ2-3; TRBD1 matches 10 bases. Germline trimming cut 5 bases from V and 4 bases from J; bases unmatched to any gene: 3. The length of the CDR3 is 14 residues. In germline, CDR1 is SGHAT, CDR2 FQNNGV.

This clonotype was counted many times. The CDR3, as DNA: TGTGCCAGCAGACTGGGACAGCTCACCGGGGAGCTGTTTTTT. Its translation is CASRLGQLTGELFF. This chain joins TRBV28 and TRBJ2-2; 7 bases line up with TRBD1. The CDR3 covers 14 residues. Germline V gene data show CDR1 as MDHEN and CDR2 as SYDVKM. J was trimmed by 4 bases and V by 6 bases; bases with no gene match: 5.

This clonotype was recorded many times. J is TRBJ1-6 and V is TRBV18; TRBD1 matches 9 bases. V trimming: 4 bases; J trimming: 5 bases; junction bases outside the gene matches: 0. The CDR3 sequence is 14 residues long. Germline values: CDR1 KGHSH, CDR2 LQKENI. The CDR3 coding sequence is TGTGCCAGCTCACGGGACAGGGATAATTCACCCCTCCACTTT. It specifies CASSRDRDNSPLHF.

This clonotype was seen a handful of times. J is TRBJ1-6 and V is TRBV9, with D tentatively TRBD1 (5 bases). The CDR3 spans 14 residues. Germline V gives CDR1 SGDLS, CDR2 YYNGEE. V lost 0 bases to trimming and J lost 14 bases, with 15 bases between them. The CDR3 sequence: CASSVGDSISALHF. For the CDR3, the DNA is TGTGCCAGCAGCGTAGGCGACAGCATCTCGGCCCTCCACTTT. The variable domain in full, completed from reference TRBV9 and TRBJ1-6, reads DSGVTQTPKHLITATGQRVTLRCSPRSGDLSVYWYQQSLDQGLQFLIQYYNGEERAKGNILERFSAQQFPDLHSELNLSSLELGDSALYFCASSVGDSISALHFGNGTRLTVT.

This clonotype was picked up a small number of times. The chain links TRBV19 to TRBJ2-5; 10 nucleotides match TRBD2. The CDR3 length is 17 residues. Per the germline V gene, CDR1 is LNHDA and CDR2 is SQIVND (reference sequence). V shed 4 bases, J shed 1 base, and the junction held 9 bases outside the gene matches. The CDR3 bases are TGTGCCAGTAGTAGGCTAGCGGGGGCGACCTCCCAAGAGACCCAGTACTTC. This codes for CASSRLAGATSQETQYF.

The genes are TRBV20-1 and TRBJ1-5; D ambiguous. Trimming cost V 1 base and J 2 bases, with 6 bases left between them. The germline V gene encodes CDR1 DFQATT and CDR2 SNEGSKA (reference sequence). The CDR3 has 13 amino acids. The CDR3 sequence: CSARGRRNQPQHF. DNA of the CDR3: TGCAGTGCTAGAGGCAGACGCAATCAGCCCCAGCATTTT.

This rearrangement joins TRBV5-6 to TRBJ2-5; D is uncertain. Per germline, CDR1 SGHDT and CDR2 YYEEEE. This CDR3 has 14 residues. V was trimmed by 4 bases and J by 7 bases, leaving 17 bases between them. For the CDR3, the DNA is TGTGCCAGCAGCCCGATCGACTTCTTAGGGACCCAGTACTTC. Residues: CASSPIDFLGTQYF.

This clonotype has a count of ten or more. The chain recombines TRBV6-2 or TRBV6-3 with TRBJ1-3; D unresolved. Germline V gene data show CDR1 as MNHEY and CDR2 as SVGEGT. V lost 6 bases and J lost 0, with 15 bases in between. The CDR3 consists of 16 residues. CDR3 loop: CASRAPTGYSGNTIYF. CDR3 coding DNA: TGTGCCAGCAGAGCCCCCACCGGTTACTCTGGAAACACCATATATTTT.

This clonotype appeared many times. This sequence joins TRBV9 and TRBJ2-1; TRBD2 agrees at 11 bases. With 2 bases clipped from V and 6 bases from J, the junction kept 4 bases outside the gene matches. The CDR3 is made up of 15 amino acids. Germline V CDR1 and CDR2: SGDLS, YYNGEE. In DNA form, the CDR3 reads TGTGCCAGCAGCGTGAGGCTAGCGGGAGGCAATGAGCAGTTCTTC. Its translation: CASSVRLAGGNEQFF.

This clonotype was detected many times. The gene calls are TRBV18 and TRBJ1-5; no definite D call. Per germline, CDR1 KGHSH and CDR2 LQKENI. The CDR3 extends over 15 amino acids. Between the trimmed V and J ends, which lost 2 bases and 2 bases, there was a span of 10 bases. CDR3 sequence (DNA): TGTGCCAGCTCACCATTAGGGAGGGGCAATCAGCCCCAGCATTTT. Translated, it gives CASSPLGRGNQPQHF.

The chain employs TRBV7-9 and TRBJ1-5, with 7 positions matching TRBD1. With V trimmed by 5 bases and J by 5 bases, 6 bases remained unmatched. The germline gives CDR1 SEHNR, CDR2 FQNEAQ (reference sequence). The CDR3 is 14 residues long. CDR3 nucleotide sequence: TGTGCCAGCAGCCCGGCAGGGGGGGATCAGCCCCAGCATTTT. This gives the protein CASSPAGGDQPQHF.

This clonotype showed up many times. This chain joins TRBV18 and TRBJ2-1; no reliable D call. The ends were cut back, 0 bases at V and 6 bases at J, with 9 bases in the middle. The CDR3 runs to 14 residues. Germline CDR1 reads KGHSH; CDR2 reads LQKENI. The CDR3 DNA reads TGTGCCAGCTCACCACCCCCTATCGGCAATGAGCAGTTCTTC. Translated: CASSPPPIGNEQFF.

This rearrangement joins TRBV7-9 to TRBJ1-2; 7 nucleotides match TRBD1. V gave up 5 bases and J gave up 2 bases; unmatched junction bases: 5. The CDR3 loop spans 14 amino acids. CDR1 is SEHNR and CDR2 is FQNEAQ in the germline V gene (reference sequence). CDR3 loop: CASSLLDRNYGYTF. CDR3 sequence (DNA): TGTGCCAGCAGCCTTCTGGACAGGAACTATGGCTACACCTTC.

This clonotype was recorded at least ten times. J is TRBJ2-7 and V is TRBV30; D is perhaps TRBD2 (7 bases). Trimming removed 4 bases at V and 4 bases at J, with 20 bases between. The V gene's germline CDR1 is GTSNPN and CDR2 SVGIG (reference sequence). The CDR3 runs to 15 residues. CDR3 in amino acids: CAWNSDLGGRYEQYF. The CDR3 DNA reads TGTGCCTGGAACAGTGACCTCGGGGGGCGGTACGAGCAGTACTTC.

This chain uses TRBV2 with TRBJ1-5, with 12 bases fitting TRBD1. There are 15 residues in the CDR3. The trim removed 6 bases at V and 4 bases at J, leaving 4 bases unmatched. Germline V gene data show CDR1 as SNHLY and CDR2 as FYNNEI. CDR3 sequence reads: CASRRGQGANQPQHF. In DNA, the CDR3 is TGTGCCAGCAGGAGGGGACAGGGGGCGAATCAGCCCCAGCATTTT.

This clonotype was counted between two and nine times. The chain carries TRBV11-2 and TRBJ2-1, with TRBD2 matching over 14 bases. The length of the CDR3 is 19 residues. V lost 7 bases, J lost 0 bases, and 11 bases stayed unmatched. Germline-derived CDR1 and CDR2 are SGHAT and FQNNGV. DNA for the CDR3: TGTGCCAGCACGGGTCCGGGACTAGCGGGGGCCAGCTCCTACAATGAGCAGTTCTTC. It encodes CASTGPGLAGASSYNEQFF. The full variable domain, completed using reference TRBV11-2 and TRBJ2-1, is EAGVAQSPRYKIIEKRQSVAFWCNPISGHATLYWYQQILGQGPKLLIQFQNNGVVDDSQLPKDRFSAERLKGVDSTLKIQPAKLEDSAVYLCASTGPGLAGASSYNEQFFGPGTRLTVL.

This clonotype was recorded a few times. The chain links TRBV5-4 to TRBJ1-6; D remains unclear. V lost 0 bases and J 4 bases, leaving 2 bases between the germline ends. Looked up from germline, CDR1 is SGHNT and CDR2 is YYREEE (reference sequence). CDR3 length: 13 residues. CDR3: CASSLGYNSPLHF. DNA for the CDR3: TGTGCCAGCAGCTTGGGGTATAATTCACCCCTCCACTTT.

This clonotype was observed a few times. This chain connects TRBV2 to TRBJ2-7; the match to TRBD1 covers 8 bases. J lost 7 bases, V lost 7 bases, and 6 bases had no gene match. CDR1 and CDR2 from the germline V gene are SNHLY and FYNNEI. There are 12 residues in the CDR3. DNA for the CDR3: TGTGCCAGCATCCGACAGGGGAGGGAGCAGTACTTC. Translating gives CASIRQGREQYF.

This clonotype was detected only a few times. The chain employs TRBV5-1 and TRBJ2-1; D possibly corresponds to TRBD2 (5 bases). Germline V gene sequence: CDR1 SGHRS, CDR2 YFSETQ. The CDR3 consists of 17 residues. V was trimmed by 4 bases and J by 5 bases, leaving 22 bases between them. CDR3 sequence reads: CASSHPGRARPNNEQFF. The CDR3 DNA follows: TGCGCCAGCAGCCATCCTGGGCGGGCCAGGCCTAACAATGAGCAGTTCTTC.

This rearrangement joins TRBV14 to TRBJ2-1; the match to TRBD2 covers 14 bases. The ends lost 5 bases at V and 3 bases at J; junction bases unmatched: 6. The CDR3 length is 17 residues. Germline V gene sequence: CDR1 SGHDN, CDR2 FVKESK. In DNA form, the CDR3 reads TGTGCCAGCAGCGAAGGGACTAGCGGGGGATACTACAATGAGCAGTTCTTC. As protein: CASSEGTSGGYYNEQFF.